This T cell receptor beta chain appears in the sequencing data of a study of T cells expressing NK-cell markers. In the study overall: TCR beta repertoires came from sorted CD3+CD56+NKG2C+, CD3+CD56+NKG2C- and CD3+CD56-NKG2C+ T cells. Out of eight donors sequenced, seven tested HCMV-seropositive and the remaining one seronegative. Study-wide results and limits: The study found dominant NKG2C+ clonotypes at roughly 1.0-7.0% of CD8+ T cells in several donors. Four donors showed these clonotypes also leading the CD3+CD56-NKG2C+ fraction.

A note on this clonotype: What it binds is unknown.

TCRdb reprocessed the 5' RACE reads and keeps a single row for each CDR3 protein, giving no DNA. The sample's table shows about 260,000 distinct CDR3 sequences. Specimen: blood T cells: a sorted CD56 or NKG2C T cell subset, CD4+ or CD8+ T cells, or bulk PBMC T cells (not recorded which). The clonotype originates from a young man in good health.

CDR3 loop: CASSESRTGYNEQFF. The chain employs TRBV25-1 and TRBJ2-1; absent DNA, TCRdb's TRBD1 call cannot be checked. The V gene's germline CDR1 is MGHDK and CDR2 SYGVNS. The CDR3 totals 15 residues.